These 19 T cell receptor beta chains were sequenced from one sample in a study of blood T cell repertoires in COVID-19. Produced via immunoSEQ multiplex PCR; TCRdb's table is partial and in-frame only. The sample shows approximately 65,000 clones, under 80% of them seen only once. Material for sequencing was peripheral blood. Receptors were obtained from a man aged 55 to 70 with acute or convalescent COVID-19.

The chain couples TRBV4-1 to TRBJ2-7; TRBD1 is a possible D gene (5 bases). This CDR3 has 13 amino acids. Germline V gives CDR1 MGHRA, CDR2 YSYEKL. Trimming removed 3 bases from V and 4 bases from J, with 10 bases in between. The CDR3 DNA sequence: TGCGCCAGCAGCCACGGAACAGGTTACGAGCAGTACTTC. Protein: CASSHGTGYEQYF.

The rearrangement uses TRBV6-2 or TRBV6-3 and TRBJ1-5, with a weak D call TRBD1 (6 bases). Germline V gene sequence: CDR1 MNHEY, CDR2 SVGEGT. The ends were cut back, 5 bases at V and 6 bases at J, with 17 bases in the middle. The CDR3 covers 15 residues. The CDR3 bases are TGTGCCAGCAGTGCCGCCACAGGGTTTGGTCAGCCCCAGCATTTT. Translation gives CASSAATGFGQPQHF.

The chain has TRBV6-5 and TRBJ2-7; 7 bases line up with TRBD1. J gave up 6 bases and V 3 bases, and 5 bases lay outside the gene matches. This CDR3 is built from 13 residues. The V gene's germline CDR1 is MNHEY and CDR2 SVGAGI. The CDR3 reads CASSYLDRAEQYF. The CDR3 bases are TGTGCCAGCAGTTATCTTGACAGGGCCGAGCAGTACTTC.

The V and J genes are TRBV19 and TRBJ1-2; 7 bases match TRBD1. This CDR3 is 13 amino acids long. V shed 7 bases and J 4 bases; nucleotides not matched to a gene: 6. The germline CDR1 and CDR2 sequences are LNHDA and SQIVND (reference sequence). The CDR3 nucleotides are TGTGCCAGTACTCCGACAGGGACCTATGGCTACACCTTC. This translates into CASTPTGTYGYTF.

The genes are TRBV28 and TRBJ1-1; D is undetermined. Germline V CDR1 and CDR2: MDHEN, SYDVKM. This CDR3 comprises 13 residues. Trimming pared 2 bases from V and 1 base from J, leaving 5 bases between. CDR3 nucleotides: TGTGCCAGCAGTTTAGATAGGAACACTGAAGCTTTCTTT. Translating gives CASSLDRNTEAFF.

This sequence joins TRBV6-5 and TRBJ2-7; tentatively, D is TRBD2 (7 bases). Between the trimmed V and J ends, which lost 5 bases and 2 bases, there was a span of 16 bases. Germline CDR1 MNHEY, CDR2 SVGAGI. This CDR3 is built from 15 residues. CDR3 sequence: CASSTRGRNTYEQYF. As DNA, the CDR3 is TGTGCCAGCAGTACGCGGGGGCGAAATACCTACGAGCAGTACTTC.

The rearrangement uses TRBV29-1 and TRBJ2-2; 11 bases align to TRBD2. V was pared by 4 bases and J by 5 bases, with 0 bases of the junction left unmatched. Germline V gene data show CDR1 as SQVTM and CDR2 as ANQGSEA. The CDR3 runs 13 residues. The CDR3 spells CSVGLAGTGELFF. In DNA form, the CDR3 reads TGCAGCGTTGGACTAGCGGGAACCGGGGAGCTGTTTTTT.

This clone has just one count. V is TRBV24-1 and J is TRBJ2-3; the match to TRBD2 covers 11 bases. CDR1 is KGHDR and CDR2 is SFDVKD in the germline V gene. The CDR3 loop spans 17 amino acids. V shed 1 base and J 1 base; nucleotides not matched to a gene: 3. The CDR3 DNA reads TGTGCCACCAGTGATTTTGGGACTAGCGGAGGCACAGATACGCAGTATTTT. The encoded protein is CATSDFGTSGGTDTQYF.

This clone was counted between two and nine times. The chain couples TRBV4-2 to TRBJ1-1, with D perhaps matching TRBD1 (5 bases). This CDR3 spans 14 amino acids. Germline V lookup: CDR1 LGHNA, CDR2 YNFKEQ. The ends were cut back, 4 bases at V and 3 bases at J, with 12 bases in the middle. The chain's CDR3 is CASSPGGGYTEAFF. The CDR3 DNA reads TGTGCCAGCAGCCCGGGTGGGGGGTACACTGAAGCTTTCTTT.

The V gene is TRBV6-4, the J gene TRBJ2-3; 13 nucleotides match TRBD2. This CDR3 is built from 14 residues. Germline CDR1 and CDR2: MRHNA and SNTAGT. The junction had 6 bases not matched to a gene; V was cut back by 2 bases and J by 13 bases. Written as DNA, the CDR3 is TGTGCCAGCAGTGACGCACTAGCGGGAGGGCCGGAGTATTTT. Its translation: CASSDALAGGPEYF.

This clone was found a few times. V gene TRBV7-2 combines with J gene TRBJ2-1; possibly TRBD2 for D (5 bases). This CDR3 spans 14 amino acids. Germline V CDR1 and CDR2: SGHTA, FQGNSA. V lost 1 base to trimming and J lost 7 bases, with 11 bases between them. The CDR3 sequence: CASSLGRAKNEQFF. The CDR3 DNA follows: TGTGCCAGCAGCTTAGGGCGGGCTAAAAATGAGCAGTTCTTC.

A single count supports this clone. The chain is built from TRBV3-1 (or the pseudogene TRBV3-2) and TRBJ1-3; TRBD1 aligns across 7 bases. The CDR3 length is 16 residues. The junction had 4 bases not matched to a gene; V was cut back by 2 bases and J by 0 bases. Per the germline V gene, CDR1 is LGHDT and CDR2 is YNNKEL (reference sequence). CDR3 sequence: CASSQKDRRSGNTIYF. CDR3 bases: TGTGCCAGCAGCCAAAAGGACAGGCGCTCTGGAAACACCATATATTTT.

This clone was counted a few times. The rearrangement joins TRBV24-1 to TRBJ2-2; D is unresolved. V was clipped by 4 bases and J by 7 bases, with 18 bases between them. Looked up from germline, CDR1 is KGHDR and CDR2 is SFDVKD. The CDR3 is made up of 16 amino acids. DNA of the CDR3: TGTGCCACCAGTGACCAGGATCCCGAGAGTGGCGGGGAGCTGTTTTTT. This translates into CATSDQDPESGGELFF.

This clone appeared a few times. V and J are TRBV19 and TRBJ2-7; 7 bases match TRBD1. J was trimmed by 2 bases and V by 10 bases; bases with no gene match: 11. Germline loops: CDR1 LNHDA, CDR2 SQIVND (reference sequence). The CDR3 sequence is 14 residues long. The CDR3 region is CATQPRTGPYEQYF. The CDR3 coding sequence is TGTGCCACTCAACCCCGGACAGGCCCCTACGAGCAGTACTTC. The full variable domain, rest sourced from reference TRBV19 and TRBJ2-7, is DGGITQSPKYLFRKEGQNVTLSCEQNLNHDAMYWYRQDPGQGLRLIYYSQIVNDFQKGDIAEGYSVSREKKESFPLTVTSAQKNPTAFYLCATQPRTGPYEQYFGPGTRLTVT.

This clone was picked up one time. This rearrangement joins TRBV5-1 to TRBJ1-1; D may be TRBD1 (5 bases). The germline V gene has CDR1 SGHRS and CDR2 YFSETQ. This CDR3 is 14 amino acids long. V lost 2 bases to trimming and J lost 0 bases, with 8 bases between them. The CDR3 bases are TGCGCCAGCAGCTTCGCGGGGGTGAACACTGAAGCTTTCTTT. Translation gives CASSFAGVNTEAFF.

The rearrangement joins TRBV19 to TRBJ1-5; D remains ambiguous. The CDR3 spans 14 residues. Per germline, CDR1 LNHDA and CDR2 SQIVND (reference sequence). Trimming removed 1 base at V and 5 bases at J, with 9 bases between. The CDR3 sequence is CASSIGQADQPQHF. Written as DNA, the CDR3 is TGTGCCAGTAGTATAGGCCAGGCAGATCAGCCCCAGCATTTT.

This clone was observed a handful of times. This chain links TRBV19 with TRBJ2-7, with 12 bases identical to TRBD2. The CDR3 extends over 14 amino acids. The germline V gene encodes CDR1 LNHDA and CDR2 SQIVND (reference sequence). Trimming at V came to 4 bases and at J to 4 bases, leaving 2 bases not matched to a gene. CDR3 sequence reads: CASSRLAGAYEQYF. DNA of the CDR3: TGTGCCAGTAGTAGACTAGCGGGAGCTTACGAGCAGTACTTC. The complete variable domain, with remaining parts taken from reference TRBV19 and TRBJ2-7, reads DGGITQSPKYLFRKEGQNVTLSCEQNLNHDAMYWYRQDPGQGLRLIYYSQIVNDFQKGDIAEGYSVSREKKESFPLTVTSAQKNPTAFYLCASSRLAGAYEQYFGPGTRLTVT.

The gene calls are TRBV25-1 and TRBJ2-5; TRBD1 is a possible D gene (5 bases). Per the germline V gene, CDR1 is MGHDK and CDR2 is SYGVNS. This CDR3 spans 14 amino acids. Deletions cut 1 base from V and 3 bases from J, with 9 bases between. The CDR3 nucleotides read TGTGCCAGCAGTGAATGGGGCAGGGAAGAGACCCAGTACTTC. It is translated as CASSEWGREETQYF.

The chain employs TRBV28 and TRBJ1-5; D remains unclear. Trimming removed 5 bases at V and 7 bases at J, with 18 bases between. The germline CDR1 and CDR2 sequences are MDHEN and SYDVKM. This CDR3 has 15 amino acids. The CDR3 DNA sequence: TGTGCCAGCAGTCCAGAGGCCAGGACTAGGCAGCCCCAGCATTTT. It codes for CASSPEARTRQPQHF.